This T cell receptor (beta chain) was recorded in a study of cytomegalovirus exposure and HLA in healthy donors. Study-wide points: HLA alleles were associated with fewer than 20,000 TCR beta sequences in a later analysis at 0.05 false discovery rate.

The CDR3 is made up of 14 amino acids. The germline gives CDR1 SQVTM, CDR2 ANQGSEA. Deletions cut 5 bases from V and 5 bases from J, with 18 bases between. PCR was performed using 60 Vbeta and 13 Jbeta primers. The method was immunoSEQ multiplex PCR; TCRdb's version includes in-frame clones alone and lacks a portion of them. The data contain 140,000 to 150,000 clones, 68% of them singletons. As to this clone: What it recognizes is unknown.

Material for sequencing was PBMCs. The V call is TRBV29-1, the J call TRBJ1-1; TRBD1 is a possible D gene (5 bases). This TCR came from a man aged 55 to 70 in good health and CMV-seronegative. CDR3 loop: CSVLRQGLRTEAFF. CDR3 in DNA: TGCAGCGTTCTCCGGCAGGGCCTGAGGACTGAAGCTTTCTTT.